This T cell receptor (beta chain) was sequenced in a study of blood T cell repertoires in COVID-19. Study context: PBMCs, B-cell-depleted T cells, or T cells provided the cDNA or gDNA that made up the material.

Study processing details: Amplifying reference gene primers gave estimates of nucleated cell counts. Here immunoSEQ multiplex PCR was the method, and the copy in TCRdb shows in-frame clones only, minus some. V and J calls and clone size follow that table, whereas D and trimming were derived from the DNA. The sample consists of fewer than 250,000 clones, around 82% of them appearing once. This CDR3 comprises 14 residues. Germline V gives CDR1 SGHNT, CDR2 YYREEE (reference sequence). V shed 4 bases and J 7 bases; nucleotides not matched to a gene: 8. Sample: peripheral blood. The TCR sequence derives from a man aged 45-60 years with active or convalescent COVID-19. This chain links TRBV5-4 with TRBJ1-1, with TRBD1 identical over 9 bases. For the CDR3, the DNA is TGTGCCAGCAGCAAACAGGGGGCGGCGAGTGAAGCTTTCTTT. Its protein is CASSKQGAASEAFF.